Listed below are T cell receptor beta chains from one sample, sequenced in a study of T-cell memory formation after mild COVID-19. TCRdb processed the 5' RACE reads anew with MiXCR; each CDR3 protein has one entry. The table records a few hundred thousand distinct CDR3 sequences, more than 13% of them present only once. The sequencing sample was made of PBMCs or a T cell subset sorted from them (not recorded which). Every receptor here comes from a man between 18 and 29 years old who had mild COVID-19 (a few samples of this study predate the infection). Cell type and time point are not known. Each CDR3 is given with its conserved first and last residue. D genes are given only for firm matches. Clone size is given for some rows only: seen once, a few or many times, or a class if the clone is expanded.

DNA: TGTGCCAGCAGCCCCATTTCAGGGGGGAGAGGCAATGAGCAGTTCTTC; CDR3: CASSPISGGRGNEQFF; V: TRBV5-6; size: few; J: TRBJ2-1; D: .
DNA: TGCGCCAGCAGGCGGGGGCAGAACACCGGGGAGCTGTTTTTT; CDR3: CASRRGQNTGELFF; V: TRBV5-1; size: few; J: TRBJ2-2; D: .
DNA: TGTGCCAGCAGTATAACGATGGCCAGGGAGCAGTTCTTC; CDR3: CASSITMAREQFF; V: TRBV28; size: .; J: TRBJ2-1; D: .
DNA: TGCAGTGCTCGCTCCGGGACTAGCGGGGCCTCCACCACCGGGGAGCTGTTTTTT; CDR3: CSARSGTSGASTTGELFF; V: TRBV20-1; size: .; J: TRBJ2-2; D: TRBD2
DNA: TGTGCCAGCAGCCCGGGGAATTCACCCCTCCACTTT; CDR3: CASSPGNSPLHF; V: TRBV3-1; size: few; J: TRBJ1-6; D: .
DNA: TGCGCCAGCAGCTTGACTAGCGGGGATCTACGGGGTGAGCAGTTCTTC; CDR3: CASSLTSGDLRGEQFF; V: TRBV5-1; size: .; J: TRBJ2-1; D: TRBD2
DNA: TGCAGCGTCGGACAGCAACCGAACACTGAAGCTTTCTTT; CDR3: CSVGQQPNTEAFF; V: TRBV29-1; size: .; J: TRBJ1-1; D: .
DNA: TGTGCCAGCAGCCGGGAGGGGTCCAAGTACGAGCAGTACTTC; CDR3: CASSREGSKYEQYF; V: TRBV5-6; size: .; J: TRBJ2-7; D: TRBD2
DNA: TGCAGCGTTGTCCCTAGCGGGGGGGCCGGAGAGACCCAGTACTTC; CDR3: CSVVPSGGAGETQYF; V: TRBV29-1; size: few; J: TRBJ2-5; D: TRBD2
DNA: TGTGCCAGCAGTCGCCGGGACTACGAGCAGTACTTC; CDR3: CASSRRDYEQYF; V: TRBV6-2/TRBV6-3; size: .; J: TRBJ2-7; D: .
DNA: TGTGCCAGTAAGTCGTGGGATAGCAATCAGCCCCAGCATTTT; CDR3: CASKSWDSNQPQHF; V: TRBV19; size: few; J: TRBJ1-5; D: .
DNA: TGTGCCAGCAGCCAAGACGGGACAAGATCCTACGAGCAGTACTTC; CDR3: CASSQDGTRSYEQYF; V: TRBV14; size: few; J: TRBJ2-7; D: .
DNA: TGTGCCAGCAGCTTAGGGGCCACCCGGGGAGAAGCTTTCTTT; CDR3: CASSLGATRGEAFF; V: TRBV7-8; size: few; J: TRBJ1-1; D: .
DNA: TGTGCCAGCAGCTTAGTCTCGGGACAGGGTTACAATGAGCAGTTCTTC; CDR3: CASSLVSGQGYNEQFF; V: TRBV7-2; size: .; J: TRBJ2-1; D: TRBD1
DNA: TGTGCCAGCACCTCAGGTAGTACTGAAGCTTTCTTT; CDR3: CASTSGSTEAFF; V: TRBV12-3/TRBV12-4; size: many; J: TRBJ1-1; D: .
DNA: TGCGCCAGCAGCGGGGGACCATCCACAGATACGCAGTATTTT; CDR3: CASSGGPSTDTQYF; V: TRBV5-1; size: .; J: TRBJ2-3; D: .
DNA: TGTGCCAGCAGTGAAGCGCTTGGGGGTGACGGCTACACCTTC; CDR3: CASSEALGGDGYTF; V: TRBV2; size: .; J: TRBJ1-2; D: .
DNA: TGCGCCAGCATGGGAGGGACAGGGCTTTGGAACACTGAAGCTTTCTTT; CDR3: CASMGGTGLWNTEAFF; V: TRBV5-1; size: few; J: TRBJ1-1; D: TRBD1
DNA: TGCAGTGCTAGAGTAGGAGACAGGCATTCCTACGAGCAGTACTTC; CDR3: CSARVGDRHSYEQYF; V: TRBV20-1; size: .; J: TRBJ2-7; D: .
DNA: TGCGCCAGCAGCCAGGAGGGAGGGGGCTGGACTGAAGCTTTCTTT; CDR3: CASSQEGGGWTEAFF; V: TRBV4-1; size: .; J: TRBJ1-1; D: TRBD1
DNA: TGTGCCAGCAGTTTCAGGGTTACTGAAGCTTTCTTT; CDR3: CASSFRVTEAFF; V: TRBV6-2/TRBV6-3; size: many; J: TRBJ1-1; D: .
DNA: TGTGCCAGCAGCTTATTTGGGGGCAACAGTTCACCCCTCCACTTT; CDR3: CASSLFGGNSSPLHF; V: TRBV7-2; size: few; J: TRBJ1-6; D: .
DNA: TGTGCCAGCAGCCAAGATTGGGGAGAGACCCAGTACTTC; CDR3: CASSQDWGETQYF; V: TRBV14; size: many; J: TRBJ2-5; D: .
DNA: TGTGCCAGCAGCGTCACCGCGGGACCAGACACCTTC; CDR3: CASSVTAGPDTF; V: TRBV7-2; size: .; J: TRBJ1-2; D: .
DNA: TGCGCCAGCAGTGCTGGGGGAGCGGTAGAGACCCAGTACTTC; CDR3: CASSAGGAVETQYF; V: TRBV23-1; size: .; J: TRBJ2-5; D: .
DNA: TGTGCCAGCAGCTTGAGGCAGTCGGGGGGGGTGCAGCCCCAGCATTTT; CDR3: CASSLRQSGGVQPQHF; V: TRBV7-9; size: .; J: TRBJ1-5; D: .
DNA: TGTGCCAGCAGCGTTGACGCGCGCTCCTACAATGAGCAGTTCTTC; CDR3: CASSVDARSYNEQFF; V: TRBV3-1; size: few; J: TRBJ2-1; D: .
DNA: TGTGCCAGCAGCGTACACAGCTCTGGAAACACCATATATTTT; CDR3: CASSVHSSGNTIYF; V: TRBV9; size: few; J: TRBJ1-3; D: .
DNA: TGTGCCAGTAGACCATCGGGACCCCAAAAACTGTTTTTT; CDR3: CASRPSGPQKLFF; V: TRBV19; size: .; J: TRBJ1-4; D: .
DNA: TGTGCCAGCAGCCCTAGAGGGAGTGCAGAGGCCCGTGGGCAGTTCTTC; CDR3: CASSPRGSAEARGQFF; V: TRBV7-9; size: few; J: TRBJ2-1; D: .
DNA: TGCGCCAGCAGCCCGCAGGGACTAGCGGGTTCCTACAATGAGCAGTTCTTC; CDR3: CASSPQGLAGSYNEQFF; V: TRBV5-1; size: many; J: TRBJ2-1; D: TRBD2
DNA: TGTGCCAGCAGCCTACCCGGTACAGGGTTACGTGGCTACACCTTC; CDR3: CASSLPGTGLRGYTF; V: TRBV7-2; size: few; J: TRBJ1-2; D: .
DNA: TGTGCCAGCAGCCGCATCTCCGATCTAGCGGGGGGGCCCGGGGAGCTGTTTTTT; CDR3: CASSRISDLAGGPGELFF; V: TRBV4-2; size: .; J: TRBJ2-2; D: TRBD2
DNA: TGCAGTGCTCGAACCGGCGGGACAGGGACCGGGGAGCTGTTTTTT; CDR3: CSARTGGTGTGELFF; V: TRBV20-1; size: many; J: TRBJ2-2; D: TRBD1
DNA: TGCGCCAGCAGCCCGCACCACGGGCCGACCACAATCCCCCAAGAGACCCAGTACTTC; CDR3: CASSPHHGPTTIPQETQYF; V: TRBV4-3; size: .; J: TRBJ2-5; D: .
DNA: TGCAGTGCAGACGGACGGTTATCTGGAAACACCATATATTTT; CDR3: CSADGRLSGNTIYF; V: TRBV20-1; size: .; J: TRBJ1-3; D: .
DNA: TGCGCCAGCAGCCTAGTTCAGGGTCAAGAGACCCAGTACTTC; CDR3: CASSLVQGQETQYF; V: TRBV5-1; size: many; J: TRBJ2-5; D: .
DNA: TGTGCCAGCAGCCGGGGTGAGTTCACCCCCCTCCACTTT; CDR3: CASSRGEFTPLHF; V: TRBV7-9; size: few; J: TRBJ1-6; D: .
DNA: TGTGCCAGCAGGTCTAGCGGGGCGCTGACAGATACGCAGTATTTT; CDR3: CASRSSGALTDTQYF; V: TRBV7-2; size: many; J: TRBJ2-3; D: TRBD2
DNA: TGCAGCGTTACAGGGCAGTTTAATGAGCAGTTCTTC; CDR3: CSVTGQFNEQFF; V: TRBV29-1; size: few; J: TRBJ2-1; D: .
DNA: TGTGCCAGCAGCTTATACGAGCGGTCCGGGGAGCTGTTTTTT; CDR3: CASSLYERSGELFF; V: TRBV7-2; size: .; J: TRBJ2-2; D: .
DNA: TGCGCCAGCAGCCAGCAGGGCCGAAAGTATGGCTACACCTTC; CDR3: CASSQQGRKYGYTF; V: TRBV4-1; size: .; J: TRBJ1-2; D: .
DNA: TGTGCCAGCAGTCCGGTTTTCGGTGGCTACACCTTC; CDR3: CASSPVFGGYTF; V: TRBV6-2/TRBV6-3; size: .; J: TRBJ1-2; D: .
DNA: TGTGCCAGCAGCCTACCGGGACCCGGTGTGGATACGCAGTATTTT; CDR3: CASSLPGPGVDTQYF; V: TRBV11-1; size: .; J: TRBJ2-3; D: .
DNA: TGTGCCAGTAGTATAGATGGTTCGACAGCGGCGGGGGAGACCCAGTACTTC; CDR3: CASSIDGSTAAGETQYF; V: TRBV19; size: .; J: TRBJ2-5; D: .
DNA: TGTGCCAGCAGCTCCGGGACAGGGTCCGGGGAGCTGTTTTTT; CDR3: CASSSGTGSGELFF; V: TRBV7-9; size: few; J: TRBJ2-2; D: TRBD1
DNA: TGTGCCAGCAGCTTGGCGGGGGCCTCTGGAAACACCATATATTTT; CDR3: CASSLAGASGNTIYF; V: TRBV5-4; size: .; J: TRBJ1-3; D: .
DNA: TGCAGTGCCTTTTCACACGGTGTCTGGAATTCACCCCTCCACTTT; CDR3: CSAFSHGVWNSPLHF; V: TRBV20-1; size: few; J: TRBJ1-6; D: .
DNA: TGTGCCAGCAGGGTAGCGGGGGGAGGAGAGACCCAGTACTTC; CDR3: CASRVAGGGETQYF; V: TRBV11-2; size: .; J: TRBJ2-5; D: TRBD2
DNA: TGTGCCACCAGCAGAGAAGGGACAGCTTATCAGCCCCAGCATTTT; CDR3: CATSREGTAYQPQHF; V: TRBV15; size: few; J: TRBJ1-5; D: TRBD1
DNA: TGCAGTGAAACTAGCGCGGACAATGAGCAGTTCTTC; CDR3: CSETSADNEQFF; V: TRBV20-1; size: few; J: TRBJ2-1; D: TRBD2
DNA: TGTGCCAGCAGCGCGGGCGGCTTCGCCACAGATACGCAGTATTTT; CDR3: CASSAGGFATDTQYF; V: TRBV7-3; size: few; J: TRBJ2-3; D: .
DNA: TGTGCCAGCAGCTTGAGGAGGGGTGCAGATACGCAGTATTTT; CDR3: CASSLRRGADTQYF; V: TRBV5-6; size: .; J: TRBJ2-3; D: .
DNA: TGTGCCAGCAGCTTAGTTGCAGGGGGCAATGAGCAGTTCTTC; CDR3: CASSLVAGGNEQFF; V: TRBV7-9; size: .; J: TRBJ2-1; D: TRBD1
DNA: TGTGCCAGCAGCTTACGGGACAGGCGTTACAATGAGCAGTTCTTC; CDR3: CASSLRDRRYNEQFF; V: TRBV11-2; size: .; J: TRBJ2-1; D: TRBD1
DNA: TGTGCCAGCGGGCCAAACCCCACCTACGAGCAGTACTTC; CDR3: CASGPNPTYEQYF; V: TRBV9; size: .; J: TRBJ2-7; D: .
DNA: TGTGCCAGCGCATCCGTTCCCGGGACCGCCGGGGATGAGCAGTTCTTC; CDR3: CASASVPGTAGDEQFF; V: TRBV7-8; size: few; J: TRBJ2-1; D: .
DNA: TGTGCCAGCAGCCAAGGGGATCAGGGGGATCGTGGCTACACCTTC; CDR3: CASSQGDQGDRGYTF; V: TRBV4-2; size: .; J: TRBJ1-2; D: TRBD1
DNA: TGTGCCTGGAGTTCCGGGACTAGCGGGGAAAATGAGCAGTTCTTC; CDR3: CAWSSGTSGENEQFF; V: TRBV30; size: few; J: TRBJ2-1; D: TRBD2